Listed below are T cell receptor beta chains from one sample, sequenced in a study of blood T cell repertoires in COVID-19. Sequenced by immunoSEQ multiplex PCR; TCRdb stores in-frame clones only, minus some. The sample records under 300,000 clones, 75% to 90% being singletons. The sample consisted of peripheral blood. These receptors all come from a middle-aged woman with acute or convalescent COVID-19. Both conserved end residues are part of each CDR3. Each record gives: D gene, J gene, V gene, clone size, CDR3 length, CDR3 DNA, CDR3 protein. A D gene is named only where the DNA matches it firmly. Clone size is shown for a subset of rows, as once, few, many or a class of expanded clone.

. TRBJ1-5 TRBV2 . 14 TGTGCCAGCAGTGATACCAGTAGCAATCAGCCCCAGCATTTT CASSDTSSNQPQHF
TRBD1 TRBJ1-2 TRBV5-1 . 15 TGCGCCAGCAGCCACAGGACAGGGGTTATGAATGGCTACACCTTC CASSHRTGVMNGYTF
TRBD1 TRBJ1-4 TRBV9 . 15 TGTGCCAGCAGCGTAGGGGGACAGTCTAATGAAAAACTGTTTTTT CASSVGGQSNEKLFF
. TRBJ1-6 TRBV2 . 12 TGTGCCAGCAGTGATCAGGGTTCACCCCTCCACTTT CASSDQGSPLHF
TRBD1 TRBJ2-4 TRBV4-1 . 17 TGCGCCAGCAGCCAACCAGGACAGGGGGGAGCCAAAAACATTCAGTACTTC CASSQPGQGGAKNIQYF
TRBD1 TRBJ1-4 TRBV30 . 15 TGTGCCTGGAACGAGGGTAGGGGACAGCATGAAAAACTGTTTTTT CAWNEGRGQHEKLFF
. TRBJ1-1 TRBV29-1 . 13 TGCAGCGTTGAAGGGCAGTCGAACACTGAAGCTTTCTTT CSVEGQSNTEAFF
. TRBJ1-3 TRBV7-3 . 18 TGTGCCAGCAGCCCCGATTCGGCCTCGGGGGTTCCTGGAAACACCATATATTTT CASSPDSASGVPGNTIYF
. TRBJ2-2 TRBV28 . 15 TGTGCCAGCAGTCTCATACAGGCGACTTACGGGGAGCTGTTTTTT CASSLIQATYGELFF
. TRBJ2-3 TRBV6-5 . 13 TGTGCCAGCTCGGCGACCAGCGTGGATACGCAGTATTTT CASSATSVDTQYF
TRBD1 TRBJ2-3 TRBV6-5 . 14 TGTGCCAGCAGCTATATACAGGGGACAGATACGCAGTATTTT CASSYIQGTDTQYF
. TRBJ2-3 TRBV10-3 . 16 TGTGCCATCAGTGAGTCAACAGGCTCTAGCACAGATACGCAGTATTTT CAISESTGSSTDTQYF
. TRBJ1-3 TRBV25-1 . 16 TGTGCCAGCAGTGAATATTACGGGTTGGCTGGAAACACCATATATTTT CASSEYYGLAGNTIYF
TRBD1 TRBJ1-1 TRBV6-5 . 14 TGTGCCAGCACCAGACAGGGCATGAACACTGAAGCTTTCTTT CASTRQGMNTEAFF
. TRBJ2-6 TRBV9 . 18 TGTGCCAGCAGCGCCTACGACAGGCCCACTTCTGGGGCCAACGTCCTGACTTTC CASSAYDRPTSGANVLTF
. TRBJ1-6 TRBV27 . 15 TGTGCCAGCAGTTTTTCCGCGACGACAGACTCACCCCTCCACTTT CASSFSATTDSPLHF
TRBD1 TRBJ1-5 TRBV15 . 15 TGTGCCACCAGCAGGGACAGGGCACCATATCAGCCCCAGCATTTT CATSRDRAPYQPQHF
TRBD1 TRBJ1-4 TRBV3-1/TRBV3-2 . 14 TGTGCCAGCAGCCAAAAGGACAGGGGTGAAAAACTGTTTTTT CASSQKDRGEKLFF
. TRBJ1-2 TRBV24-1 . 14 TGTGCCACCAGTGATGAATCTGTCCGGTTTGGCTACACCTTC CATSDESVRFGYTF
. TRBJ1-2 TRBV15 . 15 TGTGCCACCAGCAGGGGAAGCGGAACTAACTATGGCTACACCTTC CATSRGSGTNYGYTF
. TRBJ2-3 TRBV27 . 15 TGTGCCAGCAGTTTATATCCCTCCAGTTCGGATACGCAGTATTTT CASSLYPSSSDTQYF
. TRBJ1-2 TRBV3-1/TRBV3-2 . 15 TGTGCCAGCAGTCTCTCGGGAGAGAAGAACTATGGCTACACCTTC CASSLSGEKNYGYTF
TRBD1 TRBJ1-5 TRBV2 . 15 TGTGCCAGCAGTGTACGAGGCAGGGGGGATCAGCCCCAGCATTTT CASSVRGRGDQPQHF
TRBD1 TRBJ2-1 TRBV5-4 . 15 TGTGCCAGCAGCCCATCAGGGGGCTCCAACAATGAGCAGTTCTTC CASSPSGGSNNEQFF
. TRBJ1-1 TRBV6-6 once 14 TGTGCCAGCAGTTACCCGGAGGTGAACACTGAAGCTTTCTTT CASSYPEVNTEAFF
. TRBJ1-1 TRBV7-9 . 14 TGTGCCAGCAGCTATCTGGGGGGGCACACTGAAGCTTTCTTT CASSYLGGHTEAFF
. TRBJ2-2 TRBV20-1 . 18 TGCAGTGCTAGTCAGGGGGCTAGCGGTAATACGAACACCGGGGAGCTGTTTTTT CSASQGASGNTNTGELFF
TRBD1 TRBJ1-2 TRBV5-1 . 15 TGCGCCAGCAGCGTTGGGGACAGGGCGAGCTATGGCTACACCTTC CASSVGDRASYGYTF
. TRBJ1-2 TRBV5-1 few 13 TGCGCCAGCAATGCGGGGACTGTCTATGGCTACACCTTC CASNAGTVYGYTF
. TRBJ2-5 TRBV18 once 15 TGTGCCAGCTCACCCCCCAACAGGGAACAAGAGACCCAGTACTTC CASSPPNREQETQYF
. TRBJ1-4 TRBV3-1/TRBV3-2 . 15 TGTGCCAGCAGCCAAGATAGGAGGGGGGGTGAAAAACTGTTTTTT CASSQDRRGGEKLFF
TRBD2 TRBJ2-5 TRBV25-1 . 16 TGTGCCAGCAGTCCTACTAGCGGGGGGGCCGAAGAGACCCAGTACTTC CASSPTSGGAEETQYF
TRBD1 TRBJ1-5 TRBV30 . 14 TGTGCCTGGAGCGCGACAGGGGGGAATCAGCCCCAGCATTTT CAWSATGGNQPQHF
. TRBJ2-2 TRBV19 . 16 TGTGCCAGCAAAAGTGGCAGACTAGAAGCAGCCGGGGAGCTGTTTTTT CASKSGRLEAAGELFF
. TRBJ1-2 TRBV29-1 . 13 TGCAGCGTTGAAGCCCAGGCCCCCTACGGCTACACCTTC CSVEAQAPYGYTF
TRBD2 TRBJ2-2 TRBV6-5 . 15 TGTGCCAGCATGAGGGTAGCGGGGAACACCGGGGAGCTGTTTTTT CASMRVAGNTGELFF
TRBD1 TRBJ1-2 TRBV2 . 13 TGTGCCAGCAGTCGGGCAGGGGGCGGAGGCTACACCTTC CASSRAGGGGYTF
TRBD1 TRBJ2-2 TRBV6-5 once 14 TGTGCCAGCAGCCGGGACAGGGACACCGGGGAGCTGTTTTTT CASSRDRDTGELFF
. TRBJ2-1 TRBV9 . 12 TGTGCCAGCAGCGTAGTTGCGGGGGAGCAGTTCTTC CASSVVAGEQFF
TRBD1 TRBJ1-3 TRBV7-9 once 16 TGTGCCAGCAGGTTAGGACAGGGAGCCTCTGGAAACACCATATATTTT CASRLGQGASGNTIYF
. TRBJ2-3 TRBV10-3 . 15 TGTGCCATCAGTGGTCCCGGGTCCGCACAAGATACGCAGTATTTT CAISGPGSAQDTQYF
. TRBJ1-3 TRBV19 . 16 TGTGCCAGTAGTTCCCACAGGGTACTCTCTGGAAACACCATATATTTT CASSSHRVLSGNTIYF
. TRBJ1-1 TRBV5-1 few 16 TGCGCCAGCAGCCCGGGGCAGGGGATTTTGAACACTGAAGCTTTCTTT CASSPGQGILNTEAFF
. TRBJ1-1 TRBV5-6 . 14 TGTGCCAGCAGCTTTATGACAGGGAACACTGAAGCTTTCTTT CASSFMTGNTEAFF